This TCR beta chain came from a study of OX40 agonist ivuxolimab in advanced cancers. Regarding the complete study: Ivuxolimab was a fully human IgG2 agonistic monoclonal antibody targeting the costimulatory receptor OX40 (CD134). The point of sequencing TCRbeta in the periphery was to test whether ivuxolimab changed TCR sequence diversity and drove clonal T-cell expansion. Of the roughly 52 dose-escalation patients, hepatocellular carcinoma was present in around 20, melanoma in around 15, renal cell carcinoma in 9 and head and neck cancer in 9. Patients were allowed to have had prior anti-PD-1, anti-PD-L1 or anti-CTLA-4 therapy, and more than 30% of the dose-escalation patients had previously received checkpoint inhibitors. The paper describes the monotherapy dose-escalation part (N of about 47 patients) of the phase I trial of ivuxolimab. The dose-escalation cohort was roughly 83% male with a mean age of approximately 60 years, ranging from about 20 to 85. Intravenous ivuxolimab was administered to patients every 2 weeks at six dose levels: 0.01, 0.1, 0.3, 1.5, 3 and 10 mg/kg. Partial responses were achieved by three dose-escalation patients, of whom one had hepatocellular carcinoma and two had cutaneous melanoma. The paper as a whole reports these results and caveats: After ivuxolimab, CD8+ T cells had more expanded clones than CD4+ T cells on average. At doses of 0.1 to 3.0 mg/kg, clonal expansion of both CD4+ and CD8+ blood T cells was observed from baseline to week 6. In the 0.1-3.0 mg/kg groups, partial responders had among the lowest normalized peripheral clonal expansion, particularly in CD8+ T cells. The antigen specificity of the clonally expanded peripheral T cells was not determined. Low levels of normalized T-cell clonal expansion were also seen in some nonresponding patients.

Genomic DNA was extracted from sorted cells for sequencing of the TCRbeta CDR3 region. The immunoSEQ Assay was used to sequence the TCRbeta CDR3 regions. TCRdb stores this immuneACCESS table with in-frame sequences only. Part of the clones is absent; in the studies checked, under half of the shortfall reflects unresolved V genes, and no reason is known for the rest. Within this sample are 70,000 to 75,000 clones, with about 85% of them counted one time only. Of the sample, about 0.57% falls within the top ten clones. As for this clone: Its cognate antigen has yet to be identified. The record has no base qualities; no much larger clone is one base away.

Including the terminal cysteine and phenylalanine, the CDR3 comprises 15 residues. Here the CDR3 DNA is all that survives: 45 bases in frame from base 1. Cut back by 3 bases and 0 bases, the V and J ends lie 9 bases apart. CDR1 LNHDA and CDR2 SQIVND are derived from the germline V gene (reference sequence). The trial excluded patients who had a history of autoimmune disease or who were on systemic immunosuppression. Peripheral blood for TCR sequencing was collected from all dose cohorts at baseline, on cycle 4 day 1, and on cycle 7 day 1. Samples were obtained from an open-label, multicenter, first-in-human phase I dose-escalation trial of ivuxolimab. Adults with locally advanced or metastatic melanoma, renal cell, hepatocellular, or head and neck squamous cell carcinoma were enrolled in the trial. Before TCR sequencing, CD4+ and CD8+ T cells were separately sorted from peripheral blood.

The chain is assembled from TRBV19 and TRBJ1-3; there is no confident call for the D gene. This specimen consisted of CD4+ or CD8+ T cells sorted from blood, obtained in a trial of the OX40 agonist ivuxolimab. The clonotype was recovered from an adult with an advanced solid tumor such as melanoma, head and neck, liver or kidney cancer. In nucleotides, the sequence is TGTGCCAGTAGTATTCTGGACTTCTCTGGAAACACCATATATTTT. Its protein is CASSILDFSGNTIYF.